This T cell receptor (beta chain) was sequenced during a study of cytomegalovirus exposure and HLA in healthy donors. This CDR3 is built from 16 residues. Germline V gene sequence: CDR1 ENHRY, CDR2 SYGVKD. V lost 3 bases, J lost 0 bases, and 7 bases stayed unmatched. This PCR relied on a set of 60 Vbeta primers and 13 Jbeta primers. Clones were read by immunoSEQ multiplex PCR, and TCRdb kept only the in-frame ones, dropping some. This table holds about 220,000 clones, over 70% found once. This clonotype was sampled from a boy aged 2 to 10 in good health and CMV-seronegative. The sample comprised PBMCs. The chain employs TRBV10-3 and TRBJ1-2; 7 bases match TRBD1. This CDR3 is CAISDTGAPTNYGYTF. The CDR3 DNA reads TGTGCCATCAGTGATACAGGGGCCCCAACTAACTATGGCTACACCTTC.